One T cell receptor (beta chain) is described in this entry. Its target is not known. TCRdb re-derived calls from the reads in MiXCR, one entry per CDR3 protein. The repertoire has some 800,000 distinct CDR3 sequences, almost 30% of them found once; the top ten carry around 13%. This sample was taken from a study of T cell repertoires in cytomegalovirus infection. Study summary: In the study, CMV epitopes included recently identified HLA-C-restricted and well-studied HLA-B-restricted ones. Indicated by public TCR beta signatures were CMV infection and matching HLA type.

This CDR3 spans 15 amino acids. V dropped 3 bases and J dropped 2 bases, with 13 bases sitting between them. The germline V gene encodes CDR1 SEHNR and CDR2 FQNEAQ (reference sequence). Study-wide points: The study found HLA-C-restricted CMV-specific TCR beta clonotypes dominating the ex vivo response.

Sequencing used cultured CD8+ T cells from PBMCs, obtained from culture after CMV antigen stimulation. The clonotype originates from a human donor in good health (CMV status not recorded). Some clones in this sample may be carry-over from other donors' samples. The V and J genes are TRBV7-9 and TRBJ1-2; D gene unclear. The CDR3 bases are TGTGCCAGCAGCTTCGCCGACACCGGGAACTATGGCTACACCTTC. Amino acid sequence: CASSFADTGNYGYTF.